These 10 T cell receptor beta chains were sequenced from one sample in a study of blood T cell repertoires in COVID-19. Some clones are missing from TCRdb's copy, which holds only in-frame ones; the method was immunoSEQ multiplex PCR. The sample shows approximately 290,000 clones, 75% to 90% of them seen only once. The material sequenced was peripheral blood. These receptors originate from a woman aged 55-70 years with acute or convalescent COVID-19.

V usage is TRBV29-1 and J usage is TRBJ1-2, with D unclear. The CDR3 length is 12 residues. In germline, CDR1 is SQVTM, CDR2 ANQGSEA. Trimming stripped 7 bases from V and 0 bases from J, with 9 bases between. CDR3 in DNA: TGCAGCGCCACTAAGCCTAACTATGGCTACACCTTC. Amino acid sequence: CSATKPNYGYTF.

The chain recombines TRBV6-6 with TRBJ2-3; possibly TRBD1 for D (7 bases). CDR3 length equals 15 residues. The V gene's germline CDR1 is MNHNY and CDR2 SVGAGI (reference sequence). V lost 5 bases to trimming and J lost 3 bases, with 15 bases between them. In DNA form, the CDR3 reads TGTGCCAGCAGTACCTCAGGGGGGCAGACAGATACGCAGTATTTT. This gives the protein CASSTSGGQTDTQYF.

The chain is built from TRBV27 and TRBJ1-6; D ambiguous. V lost 3 bases, J lost 7 bases, and 13 bases lay in between. Per the germline V gene, CDR1 is MNHEY and CDR2 is SMNVEV (reference sequence). This CDR3 contains 15 residues. For the CDR3, the DNA is TGTGCCAGCAGTTTTTTGGGCTCGCCGAATTCACCCCTCCACTTT. Translating gives CASSFLGSPNSPLHF.

The chain joins TRBV2 to TRBJ1-2; TRBD1 is a possible D gene (5 bases). V gave up 5 bases and J gave up 3 bases, with 19 bases separating them. Looked up from germline, CDR1 is SNHLY and CDR2 is FYNNEI. The CDR3 length is 16 residues. The CDR3 protein is CASSPGDYDSYYGYTF. The DNA of the CDR3 is TGTGCCAGCAGTCCGGGGGATTATGACAGTTACTATGGCTACACCTTC.

This chain connects TRBV5-4 to TRBJ2-1; weak D call: TRBD2 (5 bases). Trimming took off 0 bases at V and 9 bases at J, with 13 bases between the two ends. The CDR3 is 14 amino acids. From germline, CDR1 is SGHNT and CDR2 YYREEE (reference sequence). The CDR3 bases are TGTGCCAGCAGCTTGGATGAGGGTTTGGGTGAGCAGTTCTTC. This codes for CASSLDEGLGEQFF. Based on the CDR3 plus reference TRBV5-4 and TRBJ2-1, the full variable domain is ETGVTQSPTHLIKTRGQQVTLRCSSQSGHNTVSWYQQALGQGPQFIFQYYREEENGRGNFPPRFSGLQFPNYSSELNVNALELDDSALYLCASSLDEGLGEQFFGPGTRLTVL.

The rearrangement joins TRBV18 to TRBJ2-5; 7 bases match TRBD1. This CDR3 has 13 residues. Germline V gene sequence: CDR1 KGHSH, CDR2 LQKENI. The ends lost 5 bases at V and 5 bases at J; junction bases unmatched: 5. The CDR3 bases are TGTGCCAGCTCATCGACAGGGAAGGAGACCCAGTACTTC. As protein: CASSSTGKETQYF.

The V and J genes are TRBV4-1 and TRBJ2-7; 7 bases map to TRBD2. The CDR3 has 14 amino acids. From germline, CDR1 is MGHRA and CDR2 YSYEKL. The junction had 7 bases not matched to a gene; V was cut back by 6 bases and J by 2 bases. Written as DNA, the CDR3 is TGCGCCAGCAGTCCGACTAGCTCGGCCTACGAGCAGTACTTC. Encoded protein: CASSPTSSAYEQYF.

The V gene is TRBV5-1, the J gene TRBJ2-1; tentative D call: TRBD1 (6 bases). The V end lost 1 base, the J end lost 7 bases, and 9 bases lay between the germline ends. In germline, CDR1 is SGHRS, CDR2 YFSETQ. The CDR3 spans 13 residues. This CDR3 is CASSLRDKNEQFF. As DNA, the CDR3 is TGCGCCAGCAGCTTGCGGGACAAAAATGAGCAGTTCTTC.

The chain is built from TRBV7-9 and TRBJ2-1; D call uncertain. The CDR3 totals 13 residues. CDR1 SEHNR and CDR2 FQNEAQ come from the germline V gene (reference sequence). V lost 2 bases to trimming and J lost 10 bases, with 12 bases between them. The CDR3 loop reads CASSLPQIREQFF. CDR3 in DNA: TGTGCCAGCAGCTTACCCCAGATAAGAGAGCAGTTCTTC.

The chain is built from TRBV7-8 and TRBJ2-2; 9 bases map to TRBD1. Per germline, CDR1 SGHVS and CDR2 FQNEAQ. The J segment lost 8 bases and the V segment lost 5 bases, leaving 6 bases of the junction unmatched. The CDR3 contains 14 residues. This CDR3 is CASSPRTGVGELFF. The DNA for the CDR3 is TGTGCCAGCAGCCCCCGGACAGGGGTAGGGGAGCTGTTTTTT.